The TCR beta chain under discussion was sequenced for a study of CD8 T cells in ankylosing spondylitis. Quantitative barcoded 5'-RACE was used to prepare TCR beta libraries. TCRdb ran MiXCR on the 5' RACE reads and lists one entry per CDR3 protein. The sample records under 300,000 distinct CDR3 sequences, roughly 10% being singletons. Overall study results and limits: Disease-linked clones, CD8+, were relatively rare in peripheral blood.

V shed 4 bases, J shed 5 bases, and the junction held 9 bases outside the gene matches. The CDR3 sequence is 15 residues long. Germline V lookup: CDR1 SGHRS, CDR2 YFSETQ. This clonotype was seen a handful of times. What it binds is not known. The source material was blood, either unsorted or a sorted T cell fraction (not recorded which). This receptor was obtained from a male donor with ankylosing spondylitis or in good health (not recorded which). The chain has TRBV5-1 and TRBJ2-5; TRBD1 matches 9 bases. CDR3 in DNA: TGCGCCAGCAGCAACACGGACAGGGGATGGGAGACCCAGTACTTC. Residues: CASSNTDRGWETQYF.